Listed below are T cell receptor beta chains from one sample, sequenced in a study of PD-1 blockade in classical Hodgkin lymphoma. TCRdb's copy holds only in-frame clones and misses some; the assay was immunoSEQ multiplex PCR. Among 90,000 to 95,000 clones listed, roughly nine tenths were seen once. The sequencing here drew on peripheral blood mononuclear cells (PBMCs), taken before the second cycle of nivolumab. These receptors all come from a human donor with classical Hodgkin lymphoma. The CDR3 runs from the conserved cysteine through the conserved F or W. D genes are given only for firm matches. Size is omitted from some rows. Given values are once, few, many or a class for expanded clones.

clone_size j_call d_call v_call cdr3_aa cdr3_nt
NA TRBJ2-7 TRBD2 TRBV5-1 CASSLVGLARPYEQYF TGCGCCAGCAGCTTGGTGGGACTAGCGCGTCCCTACGAGCAGTACTTC
NA TRBJ2-7 TRBD1 TRBV5-4 CASSTGQGRGEQYF TGTGCCAGCAGCACGGGACAGGGAAGAGGTGAGCAGTACTTC
NA TRBJ2-1 NA TRBV4-1 CASSQIGENNEQFF TGCGCCAGCAGCCAAATCGGAGAAAACAATGAGCAGTTCTTC
NA TRBJ2-4 NA TRBV2 CASSESGFPKNIQYF TGTGCCAGCAGTGAATCGGGGTTCCCCAAAAACATTCAGTACTTC
NA TRBJ1-3 TRBD1 TRBV13 CASSYGQGAKWGNTIYF TGTGCCAGCAGCTATGGACAGGGGGCAAAATGGGGAAACACCATATATTTT
NA TRBJ2-1 NA TRBV14 CASSQVQGNDEQFF TGTGCCAGCAGCCAAGTCCAGGGTAACGATGAGCAGTTCTTC
NA TRBJ2-5 NA TRBV5-1 CASSLGVPDGVAQYF TGCGCCAGCAGCTTGGGCGTGCCTGACGGGGTGGCCCAGTACTTC
NA TRBJ2-1 NA TRBV11-2 CASSPQGAYNEQFF TGTGCCAGCAGCCCCCAGGGCGCCTACAATGAGCAGTTCTTC
NA TRBJ2-3 NA TRBV6-6 CASSLRGVTDTQYF TGTGCCAGCAGTCTGCGGGGTGTAACAGATACGCAGTATTTT
NA TRBJ2-5 TRBD2 TRBV5-6 CASSLLAGVQETQYF TGTGCCAGCAGCTTGCTAGCGGGTGTCCAAGAGACCCAGTACTTC
NA TRBJ2-7 TRBD1 TRBV19 CASSLRDRGLYEQYF TGTGCCAGTAGTCTCCGGGACAGGGGGCTCTACGAGCAGTACTTC
NA TRBJ1-1 NA TRBV9 CASSPLNTEAFF TGTGCCAGCAGCCCCTTAAACACTGAAGCTTTCTTT
once TRBJ2-7 NA TRBV15 CATSRDRGDLRVEQYF TGTGCCACCAGCAGAGATAGGGGAGATCTACGAGTGGAGCAGTACTTC
once TRBJ2-1 TRBD2 TRBV5-1 CASSLPLAGEYNEQFF TGCGCCAGCAGCTTGCCACTAGCGGGAGAGTACAATGAGCAGTTCTTC
once TRBJ2-7 NA TRBV4-1 CASSQTASPTYEQYF TGCGCCAGCAGCCAAACAGCGAGTCCCACCTACGAGCAGTACTTC
NA TRBJ1-6 NA TRBV7-9 CASSLGPGKGNSPLHF TGTGCCAGCAGCTTAGGTCCCGGTAAAGGCAATTCACCCCTCCACTTT
NA TRBJ1-6 NA TRBV5-4 CASSYGWGSSGNSPLHF TGTGCCAGCAGCTACGGGTGGGGGTCGTCGGGTAATTCACCCCTCCACTTT
NA TRBJ2-7 TRBD2 TRBV7-9 CASSLVPPVAGEDEQYF TGTGCCAGCAGCTTAGTTCCCCCAGTGGCGGGAGAGGACGAGCAGTACTTC
NA TRBJ2-3 TRBD2 TRBV28 CASSLRLAETRTDTQYF TGTGCCAGCAGTTTACGGCTAGCGGAGACCCGCACAGATACGCAGTATTTT
NA TRBJ2-5 NA TRBV2 CASSLPALQETQYF TGTGCCAGCAGTCTTCCGGCGTTACAAGAGACCCAGTACTTC
NA TRBJ1-1 NA TRBV28 CASRRDSFEAFF TGTGCCAGCCGTAGAGACAGCTTTGAAGCTTTCTTT
NA TRBJ2-1 NA TRBV7-9 CASKLSPGNEQFF TGTGCCAGCAAGCTGAGCCCGGGCAATGAGCAGTTCTTC
NA TRBJ2-4 TRBD1 TRBV6-5 CASSVHRGAKNIQYF TGTGCCAGCAGTGTACACAGGGGAGCCAAAAACATTCAGTACTTC
many TRBJ2-1 TRBD2 TRBV28 CASSFARESYNEQFF TGTGCCAGCAGTTTTGCGCGGGAGTCCTACAATGAGCAGTTCTTC
NA TRBJ2-3 NA TRBV18 CASSFYQTSTDTQYF TGTGCCAGCTCATTTTATCAGACTAGCACAGATACGCAGTATTTT
NA TRBJ1-2 NA TRBV6-5 CASSYSGVGYTF TGTGCCAGCAGTTACTCAGGGGTTGGCTACACCTTC
once TRBJ2-1 NA TRBV5-4 CASSFANTYNEQFF TGTGCCAGCAGTTTCGCCAATACCTACAATGAGCAGTTCTTC
NA TRBJ2-2 NA TRBV11-1 CASSLGTFGHTGELFF TGTGCCAGCAGCTTAGGGACCTTTGGACACACCGGGGAGCTGTTTTTT
NA TRBJ2-7 TRBD1 TRBV7-2 CASSLVQGASYEQYF TGTGCCAGCAGCTTAGTTCAGGGGGCCTCCTACGAGCAGTACTTC
NA TRBJ2-2 TRBD2 TRBV5-1 CASSAGTSGTYGGELFF TGCGCCAGCAGCGCCGGGACTAGCGGTACCTACGGAGGGGAGCTGTTTTTT
NA TRBJ2-5 NA TRBV9 CASSVAPENIQETQYF TGTGCCAGCAGCGTAGCGCCAGAGAATATACAAGAGACCCAGTACTTC
NA TRBJ1-1 NA TRBV5-6 CASSHGTRSTEAFF TGTGCCAGCAGCCACGGGACAAGGAGCACTGAAGCTTTCTTT
NA TRBJ2-2 TRBD2 TRBV18 CASSPKIAGENTGELFF TGTGCCAGCTCACCAAAAATAGCGGGGGAGAACACCGGGGAGCTGTTTTTT
once TRBJ1-1 NA TRBV15 CATSRDLGAGAEAFF TGTGCCACCAGCAGAGATTTAGGGGCAGGCGCTGAAGCTTTCTTT
NA TRBJ2-7 NA TRBV4-2 CASSQEFTTVGEQYF TGTGCCAGCAGCCAAGAGTTCACGACAGTCGGCGAGCAGTACTTC
few TRBJ1-1 NA TRBV11-2 CASSQNRDSALAFF TGTGCCAGCAGCCAAAACCGGGACTCCGCATTAGCTTTCTTT
NA TRBJ1-5 NA TRBV6-6 CASGPTGGQPQHF TGTGCCAGCGGACCTACGGGAGGTCAGCCCCAGCATTTT
NA TRBJ2-7 NA TRBV5-4 CASSLKTLPEQYF TGTGCCAGCAGCTTAAAGACACTCCCAGAGCAGTACTTC